This section outlines one TCR beta chain sequence together with its context. Genomic DNA per cell subset filled all wells of several immunoSEQ plates. Clones were read by immunoSEQ multiplex PCR, and TCRdb kept only the in-frame ones, dropping some. The sample has around 1.9 million clones, about 92% seen once; the top ten hold under 2%. CD45RO-negative, CCR7-selected cells formed the naive CD8 fraction, which excluded terminally differentiated effector memory CD45RA+ cells. The data originate from a study of shared clonotypes between healthy human individuals. The J segment lost 8 bases and the V segment lost 4 bases, leaving 13 bases of the junction unmatched. Germline CDR1 is SGHAT and CDR2 is FQDESV (reference sequence). This CDR3 is built from 16 residues.

This TCR derives from a man younger than 30 in good health. Some clones in this sample may be carry-over from other donors' samples. The gene calls are TRBV11-1 and TRBJ2-1, with 8 positions matching TRBD2. Sequences were obtained from naive CD8+ T cells from PBMCs. The CDR3 loop reads CASSSHFERERDEQFF. The CDR3, as DNA: TGTGCCAGCAGCTCCCATTTCGAGCGGGAGAGAGATGAGCAGTTCTTC.